The 11 T cell receptor beta chains in this list originate from one sample, sequenced in a study of T cells after yellow fever vaccination. Each CDR3 protein is one row after TCRdb ran MiXCR on the 5' RACE reads. The sample holds about 330,000 distinct CDR3 sequences, 7% to 10% seen once. The sequenced sample was PBMCs, obtained about 49 days after the first yellow fever vaccination. Source of these receptors: a man younger than 35 who received the YFV17D yellow fever vaccine.

The chain uses TRBV19 and TRBJ1-3; 7 bases agree with TRBD1. Trimming took 5 bases from V and 2 from J; bases not matched to a gene: 6. Germline CDR1 LNHDA, CDR2 SQIVND (reference sequence). The CDR3 runs 15 residues. In DNA form, the CDR3 reads TGTGCCAGTAGTGCGACGACAGGGACTGGAAACACCATATATTTT. This encodes CASSATTGTGNTIYF.

This clonotype was counted between two and nine times. The chain employs TRBV20-1 and TRBJ2-2; perhaps TRBD2 as D (5 bases). Trimming took off 5 bases at V and 1 base at J, with 14 bases between the two ends. Per germline, CDR1 DFQATT and CDR2 SNEGSKA (reference sequence). The CDR3 sequence is 15 residues long. CDR3 DNA sequence: TGCAGTGCTCCCCTCGGCGGGCTGAACACCGGGGAGCTGTTTTTT. Protein: CSAPLGGLNTGELFF.

This clonotype was seen many times. The chain joins TRBV19 to TRBJ1-2, with unresolved D. The CDR3 runs to 15 residues. The germline gives CDR1 LNHDA, CDR2 SQIVND (reference sequence). Between the trimmed V and J ends, which lost 7 bases and 0 bases, there was a span of 15 bases. The DNA of the CDR3 is TGTGCCAGTACCGGGCGACAAGACACTAACTATGGCTACACCTTC. Translated, it gives CASTGRQDTNYGYTF.

This clonotype was seen ten or more times. The CDR3 loop is CASSSGQPKNIQYF. In DNA form, the CDR3 reads TGTGCCAGCAGCTCGGGACAGCCCAAAAACATTCAGTACTTC. The chain is built from TRBV5-4 and TRBJ2-4; 7 bases match TRBD1. Looked up from germline, CDR1 is SGHNT and CDR2 is YYREEE (reference sequence). The V segment lost 3 bases and the J segment 2 bases; nucleotides outside the gene matches: 2. There are 14 residues in the CDR3.

The V call is TRBV20-1, the J call TRBJ2-3; TRBD2 matches at 9 bases. The CDR3 covers 15 residues. V lost 5 bases to trimming and J lost 4 bases; unmatched junction nucleotides: 10. Germline V gene sequence: CDR1 DFQATT, CDR2 SNEGSKA (reference sequence). The CDR3 is CSAFSPGTSSDTQYF. The DNA of the CDR3 is TGCAGTGCTTTCTCCCCCGGGACTAGCTCAGATACGCAGTATTTT.

This clonotype was counted a few times. The chain has TRBV20-1 and TRBJ2-3; 7 bases align to TRBD1. Trimming at V came to 3 bases and at J to 4 bases, leaving 10 bases not matched to a gene. The length of the CDR3 is 15 residues. Looked up from germline, CDR1 is DFQATT and CDR2 is SNEGSKA (reference sequence). DNA of the CDR3: TGCAGTGCTAGGTGGGGTACAGGGGCGCCAGATACGCAGTATTTT. Protein sequence: CSARWGTGAPDTQYF.

This chain connects TRBV5-1 to TRBJ2-1; no firm D call. The CDR3 runs to 11 residues. Trimming took off 4 bases at V and 7 bases at J, with 6 bases between the two ends. Germline V gene lookup returns CDR1 SGHRS and CDR2 YFSETQ. The CDR3 DNA sequence: TGCGCCAGCAGCGAGAGGAATGAGCAGTTCTTC. Its translation: CASSERNEQFF.

This chain connects TRBV6-4 to TRBJ2-3, with 8 positions matching TRBD1. With V trimmed by 4 bases and J by 5 bases, 8 bases remained unmatched. This CDR3 is 15 amino acids long. Germline CDR1 MRHNA, CDR2 SNTAGT. The CDR3 DNA is TGTGCCAGCAGTGGGGCAGGGGGCGGCGGAGATACGCAGTATTTT. Its protein product is CASSGAGGGGDTQYF.

The V gene is TRBV20-1, the J gene TRBJ1-2; D gene ambiguous. The ends were cut back, 0 bases at V and 3 bases at J, with 8 bases in the middle. CDR3 length: 13 amino acids. Germline CDR1 and CDR2: DFQATT and SNEGSKA (reference sequence). Here the CDR3 reads CSARELQDYGYTF. DNA of the CDR3: TGCAGTGCTAGAGAGCTACAAGACTATGGCTACACCTTC.

This clonotype was counted between two and nine times. The V and J genes are TRBV20-1 and TRBJ2-1, with 8 nucleotides matching TRBD2. The CDR3 is 14 residues long. CDR1 is DFQATT, CDR2 SNEGSKA, per germline (reference sequence). Trimming cost V 5 bases and J 8 bases; bases outside gene matches: 11. The CDR3 reads CSASGGRLVDEQFF. CDR3 bases: TGCAGTGCTTCGGGGGGGCGGCTTGTTGATGAGCAGTTCTTC.

V and J are TRBV12-3 or TRBV12-4 and TRBJ2-2; TRBD2 aligns across 12 bases. The CDR3 contains 17 residues. The trim removed 6 bases at V and 0 bases at J, leaving 5 bases unmatched. The CDR3, as DNA: TGTGCCAGCAGCACACTAGCGGGGGGACCGAACACCGGGGAGCTGTTTTTT. Translation gives CASSTLAGGPNTGELFF.